A selection of T cell receptor beta chains follows, all from one sample in a study of cytomegalovirus exposure and HLA in healthy donors. The method was immunoSEQ multiplex PCR; TCRdb's version includes in-frame clones alone and lacks a portion of them. The sample yields about 130,000 clones, more than 75% seen once. Input material: PBMCs. The origin of the receptors is a man younger than 45 in good health and CMV-seronegative. Each CDR3 is given with its conserved first and last residue. D genes are given only for firm matches. Only part of the rows carry a size: once, few, many, or a class if the clone is expanded.

D gene	V gene	CDR3 length	clone size	J gene	CDR3 protein
.	TRBV27	15	.	TRBJ2-1	CASSFPPYQYNEQFF
TRBD1	TRBV7-6	14	once	TRBJ1-4	CASSLRQGNEKLFF
TRBD1	TRBV10-3	14	.	TRBJ1-2	CAISDADRGGGYTF
.	TRBV12-5	13	few	TRBJ1-6	CASGLYENSPLHF
.	TRBV25-1	13	few	TRBJ2-7	CASSVGVTYEQYF
.	TRBV7-9	14	once	TRBJ2-7	CASSLSGNSYEQYF
.	TRBV6-1	13	.	TRBJ1-5	CASSDNRNQPQHF
.	TRBV11-2	13	.	TRBJ2-3	CASSFTRADTQYF
.	TRBV6-6	15	.	TRBJ1-3	CASSYGGSSGNTIYF
TRBD1	TRBV14	16	.	TRBJ2-1	CASSRRTGTSYNEQFF
TRBD1	TRBV6-1	14	few	TRBJ1-1	CASSETGADTEAFF
.	TRBV5-1	14	.	TRBJ1-5	CASSPDSSNQPQHF
TRBD1	TRBV5-1	14	.	TRBJ2-7	CASSRDRGIYEQYF